This T cell receptor (beta chain) was sequenced for a study of blood T cell repertoires in COVID-19. Turning to the study itself: Samples representing acute and convalescent COVID-19 were sourced from the United States, Italy and Spain.

This table comes from immunoSEQ multiplex PCR, and its TCRdb copy is limited to in-frame clones, with some not included. The data show 150,000 or so clones, with 87% seen just once and roughly 7.3% held by the top ten. Germline loops: CDR1 MNHEY, CDR2 SVGEGT. Trimming shortened V by 4 bases and J by 7 bases, and 8 bases separated the two germline ends. The length of the CDR3 is 12 residues. Participants were aged 18 to 89 years from roughly 26 US areas. The rearrangement links TRBV6-2 or TRBV6-3 to TRBJ2-1, with D tentatively TRBD1 (6 bases). This sequence originates from a woman aged 50 to 65 who had recovered from COVID-19. Sequenced: PBMCs or T cells enriched from blood (not recorded which). CDR3 in DNA: TGTGCCAGCAGTTTACAGGGTAATGAGCAGTTCTTC. Translating it yields CASSLQGNEQFF.